The 13 T cell receptor beta chains below all came from one sample that was sequenced in a study of response to subunit inactivated influenza vaccine. TCRdb reprocessed the RT-PCR reads with MiXCR, giving one entry per CDR3 protein. The sample consists of a few hundred thousand distinct CDR3 sequences, around 15% of them appearing once. Sequencing was performed on PBMCs from blood, taken about 11 days after vaccination. These receptors all stem from a man aged 50-60 years who received an inactivated influenza vaccine.

This clonotype was counted a few times. This chain joins TRBV7-2 and TRBJ2-7, with TRBD1 matching 9 bases. The CDR3 runs 16 residues. Trimming cost V 1 base and J 5 bases; bases outside gene matches: 9. Per the germline V gene, CDR1 is SGHTA and CDR2 is FQGNSA. The CDR3 region is CASSLVAGQGRHEQYF. The DNA for the CDR3 is TGTGCCAGCAGCTTAGTTGCGGGACAGGGTCGGCACGAGCAGTACTTC.

The gene calls are TRBV3-1 and TRBJ1-2; D unclear. From germline, CDR1 is LGHDT and CDR2 YNNKEL (reference sequence). V lost 4 bases and J lost 4, with 10 bases in between. This CDR3 is built from 13 residues. DNA of the CDR3: TGTGCCAGCAGCCCGCTTAGTAGCTATGGCTACACCTTC. It is translated as CASSPLSSYGYTF.

In this sample, this clonotype turned up a few times. The rearrangement links TRBV12-3 or TRBV12-4 to TRBJ2-7; D gene ambiguous. V shed 5 bases and J shed 7 bases, with 21 bases lying between them. CDR3 size: 15 residues. Here the CDR3 DNA reads TGTGCCAGCAGTCTCACAGAGTCCTTTTCGGGTGAGCAGTACTTC. Translation: CASSLTESFSGEQYF.

There are many counts of this clonotype. This sequence joins TRBV9 and TRBJ2-7; possibly TRBD1 or TRBD2 for D (5 bases each). In germline, CDR1 is SGDLS, CDR2 YYNGEE. This CDR3 region has 14 residues. V was pared by 2 bases and J by 5 bases, with 14 bases between. The CDR3 is CASSVGVVMHEQYF. CDR3 DNA: TGTGCCAGCAGCGTGGGGGTAGTTATGCACGAGCAGTACTTC.

In its sample, this clonotype was seen a few times. The rearrangement uses TRBV4-2 and TRBJ2-1; TRBD2 matches 7 bases. This CDR3 contains 16 residues. Germline CDR1 is LGHNA and CDR2 is YNFKEQ. V was pared by 0 bases and J by 4 bases, with 6 bases of the junction left unmatched. CDR3 region: CASSQDSGGNYNEQFF. The CDR3 bases are TGTGCCAGCAGCCAAGATTCCGGGGGGAATTACAATGAGCAGTTCTTC.

The chain uses TRBV28 and TRBJ2-7, with 8 bases identical to TRBD1. Germline loops: CDR1 MDHEN, CDR2 SYDVKM. The CDR3 covers 15 residues. V was pared by 6 bases and J by 1 base, with 8 bases of the junction left unmatched. CDR3 amino acids: CASREVDRESYEQYF. As DNA, the CDR3 is TGTGCCAGCAGAGAGGTGGACAGGGAGTCCTACGAGCAGTACTTC. The variable domain in full, with the rest retrieved from reference TRBV28 and TRBJ2-7, is DVKVTQSSRYLVKRTGEKVFLECVQDMDHENMFWYRQDPGLGLRLIYFSYDVKMKEKGDIPEGYSVSREKKERFSLILESASTNQTSMYLCASREVDRESYEQYFGPGTRLTVT.

The chain has TRBV2 and TRBJ2-2; 12 positions match TRBD2. The CDR3 spans 14 residues. The trim removed 6 bases at V and 5 bases at J, leaving 1 base unmatched. CDR1 is SNHLY and CDR2 is FYNNEI in the germline V gene. The CDR3 spells CASRLAGGTGELFF. CDR3 DNA sequence: TGTGCCAGCAGACTAGCGGGAGGTACCGGGGAGCTGTTTTTT.

This clonotype was seen only a few times. The chain carries TRBV6-1 and TRBJ1-2; D gene unclear. From germline, CDR1 is MNHNS and CDR2 SASEGT. The CDR3 has 16 residues. Trimming took 7 bases from V and 8 from J, leaving 26 bases between them. The CDR3 spells CASTPTVFGQEGGYTF. The CDR3 DNA reads as TGTGCCAGCACCCCGACGGTCTTCGGGCAGGAAGGAGGCTACACCTTC.

This clonotype showed up just a few times. V is TRBV19 and J is TRBJ2-2; D assignment may be TRBD1 or TRBD2 (5 bases each). Germline loops: CDR1 LNHDA, CDR2 SQIVND (reference sequence). V shed 7 bases and J shed 6 bases, with 24 bases lying between them. This CDR3 comprises 17 residues. The CDR3 region is CASTQTLVWGRAGELFF. The CDR3 DNA reads TGTGCCAGTACCCAGACCCTCGTTTGGGGACGGGCCGGGGAGCTGTTTTTT.

There are a few counts of this clonotype. The CDR3 DNA is TGTGCCAGCAGTTCCGTCGGGACTTTGAAAGAGACCCAGTACTTC. Its translation: CASSSVGTLKETQYF. The chain recombines TRBV6-5 with TRBJ2-5; a weak D match, TRBD2 (6 bases). Trimming took 4 bases from V and 3 from J, leaving 15 bases between them. CDR1 is MNHEY and CDR2 is SVGAGI in the germline V gene. The CDR3 runs to 15 residues.

The rearrangement joins TRBV9 to TRBJ1-6, with no clear D. CDR1 and CDR2 from the germline V gene are SGDLS and YYNGEE. The CDR3 is 13 residues long. Trimming took 1 base from V and 7 from J, leaving 6 bases between them. The CDR3 DNA reads as TGTGCCAGCAGCGTATATTCGAATTCACCCCTCCACTTT. It is translated as CASSVYSNSPLHF. Full variable domain (missing parts from reference TRBV9 and TRBJ1-6): DSGVTQTPKHLITATGQRVTLRCSPRSGDLSVYWYQQSLDQGLQFLIQYYNGEERAKGNILERFSAQQFPDLHSELNLSSLELGDSALYFCASSVYSNSPLHFGNGTRLTVT.

The chain joins TRBV6-2 or TRBV6-3 to TRBJ2-1; the D gene is possibly TRBD2 (6 bases). V was trimmed by 8 bases and J by 0 bases, leaving 11 bases between them. CDR3 length: 14 amino acids. Germline V lookup: CDR1 MNHEY, CDR2 SVGEGT. The chain's CDR3 is CASQTRPSYNEQFF. DNA of the CDR3: TGTGCCAGCCAGACTAGGCCCTCCTACAATGAGCAGTTCTTC.

V usage is TRBV2 and J usage is TRBJ2-3; weak D call: TRBD2 (5 bases). CDR3 length equals 19 residues. V was clipped by 6 bases and J by 2 bases, with 27 bases between them. Germline CDR1 and CDR2: SNHLY and FYNNEI. CDR3 bases: TGTGCCAGCAGAGGACGATCTGCCGGGCCTAGCTTCTCCACAGATACGCAGTATTTT. Translation gives CASRGRSAGPSFSTDTQYF.